Below, 16 T cell receptor beta chains from the same sample are listed, as sequenced in a study of blood T cells in healthy people across ages. Then a second PCR, running about 6 to 11 cycles, was carried out with a sample-barcoded 5' primer and a J-beta primer mix. TCRdb reprocessed the 5' RACE reads with MiXCR, giving one entry per CDR3 protein. The sample consists of roughly 800,000 distinct CDR3 sequences, 58% of them appearing once. Sequencing was performed on blood. These receptors were collected from a man aged 25 to 40 in good health.

This clonotype was seen a few times. This rearrangement joins TRBV20-1 to TRBJ2-1; D possibly uses TRBD1 or TRBD2 (5 bases each). V was cut by 5 bases and J by 9 bases, with 11 bases left in between. From germline, CDR1 is DFQATT and CDR2 SNEGSKA (reference sequence). CDR3 length: 11 amino acids. The CDR3 nucleotides are TGCAGTGCTGGGACCGAGCTTGAGCAGTTCTTC. It translates to CSAGTELEQFF.

The chain combines TRBV24-1 with TRBJ2-7; possible D gene TRBD1, 5 bases. The J call may be faulty, since TRBJ2-5 better matches the DNA end. The CDR3 extends over 14 amino acids. Germline CDR1 and CDR2: KGHDR and SFDVKD. Here the CDR3 DNA reads TGTGCCACCAGTGATACCAGGGTGGGAGAGACCCAGTACTTC. Translation: CATSDTRVGETQYF.

V and J are TRBV5-4 and TRBJ2-1; D is perhaps TRBD2 (6 bases). Trimming took 0 bases from V and 6 from J, leaving 10 bases between them. Germline CDR1 and CDR2: SGHNT and YYREEE (reference sequence). CDR3 size: 14 residues. The CDR3 loop reads CASSLGGLFNEQFF. CDR3 nucleotide sequence: TGTGCCAGCAGCTTGGGGGGACTCTTCAATGAGCAGTTCTTC.

This clonotype has a handful of counts. The chain is built from TRBV12-3 or TRBV12-4 and TRBJ2-1; tentatively, D is TRBD2 (5 bases). The ends were cut back, 5 bases at V and 9 bases at J, with 14 bases in the middle. This CDR3 comprises 13 residues. The CDR3 here is CASSLLDGGEQFF. Here the CDR3 DNA reads TGTGCCAGCAGTCTCCTGGACGGAGGTGAGCAGTTCTTC.

The chain employs TRBV20-1 and TRBJ2-5; either TRBD1 or TRBD2 may supply D (5 bases each). The CDR3 sequence is 16 residues long. Trimming took 3 bases from V and 4 from J, leaving 21 bases between them. Germline loops: CDR1 DFQATT, CDR2 SNEGSKA (reference sequence). CDR3 protein: CSARVSGTLKIETQYF. The CDR3 nucleotides read TGCAGTGCTAGGGTTTCCGGGACCTTAAAAATAGAGACCCAGTACTTC.

With regard to this clonotype: The germline gene is not matched at one end of the junction; a read error may be the cause. The chain recombines TRBV20-1 with TRBJ2-5; no reliable D call. The J call may be faulty, since TRBJ2-7 better matches the DNA end. The CDR3 length is 12 residues. The germline CDR1 and CDR2 sequences are DFQATT and SNEGSKA (reference sequence). The CDR3 DNA is TGCAATGCTAGAGTTCTGTTCTACGAGCAGTACTTC. This codes for CNARVLFYEQYF.

This clonotype was detected once. The chain recombines TRBV3-1 with TRBJ2-5, with D unresolved. TRBJ2-7 matches the DNA end more closely, so the J call is doubtful. The CDR3 is made up of 13 amino acids. Germline CDR1 reads LGHDT; CDR2 reads YNNKEL (reference sequence). Here the CDR3 DNA reads TGTGCCAGCAGCCAAGACAACGGTAACGAGCAGTACTTC. Translation: CASSQDNGNEQYF.

The chain employs TRBV29-1 and TRBJ1-1, with unresolved D. Germline V lookup: CDR1 SQVTM, CDR2 ANQGSEA. Trimming stripped 6 bases from V and 8 bases from J, with 16 bases between. The CDR3 runs to 12 residues. The CDR3 protein is CSVDPTREEAFF. The CDR3 bases are TGCAGCGTAGACCCTACACGGGAAGAAGCTTTCTTT.

There are a few counts of this clonotype. The V gene is TRBV5-1, the J gene TRBJ2-7, with D unresolved. Germline V gene sequence: CDR1 SGHRS, CDR2 YFSETQ. Trimming removed 3 bases at V and 4 bases at J, with 11 bases between. This CDR3 contains 13 residues. The CDR3 region has the DNA TGCGCCAGCAGCTCGCCTCCCGGGTACGAGCAGTACTTC. It specifies CASSSPPGYEQYF. Based on the CDR3 plus reference TRBV5-1 and TRBJ2-7, the full variable domain is KAGVTQTPRYLIKTRGQQVTLSCSPISGHRSVSWYQQTPGQGLQFLFEYFSETQRNKGNFPGRFSGRQFSNSRSEMNVSTLELGDSALYLCASSSPPGYEQYFGPGTRLTVT.

About this clonotype: Possible read error: a much larger clone is one base away. The V call is TRBV10-3, the J call TRBJ2-3, with a tentative D call TRBD2 (5 bases). CDR3 size: 13 residues. CDR1 and CDR2 (germline): ENHRY, SYGVKD. The DNA of the CDR3 is TGTGCCACTGGCGGGCTAGCTGCAGATGCGCAGTATTTT. It specifies CATGGLAADAQYF.

J is TRBJ2-7 and V is TRBV21-1; the table's D call TRBD1 went unverified against the DNA. TRBV21-1 is a listed pseudogene. The CDR3 runs 14 residues. The CDR3 here is CASSPRQKTYEQYF. CDR3 coding DNA: TGTGCCAGCAGCCCACGACAGAAGACCTACGAGCAGTACTTC.

V usage is TRBV20-1 and J usage is TRBJ1-1, with D perhaps TRBD1 (6 bases). This CDR3 is 14 amino acids long. V lost 6 bases, J lost 4 bases, and 18 bases lay in between. Germline V CDR1 and CDR2: DFQATT, SNEGSKA (reference sequence). The CDR3 loop reads CSAARAGEVTEAFF. In nucleotides, the CDR3 is TGCAGTGCGGCTAGGGCAGGGGAGGTCACTGAAGCTTTCTTT.

The chain joins TRBV3-1 to TRBJ1-1, with D uncertain. V was cut by 5 bases and J by 5 bases, with 12 bases left in between. Germline V gene data show CDR1 as LGHDT and CDR2 as YNNKEL (reference sequence). This CDR3 is built from 13 residues. This CDR3 is CASSSSWLTEAFF. In DNA, the CDR3 is TGTGCCAGCAGCAGCAGTTGGTTGACTGAAGCTTTCTTT.

The chain is built from TRBV7-9 and TRBJ1-1; D gene uncertain. CDR3 length: 12 residues. Trimming cost V 6 bases and J 5 bases, with 10 bases left between them. Germline V gene sequence: CDR1 SEHNR, CDR2 FQNEAQ (reference sequence). This chain's CDR3 is CASSLLPTEAFF. In nucleotides, the CDR3 is TGTGCCAGCAGTCTCCTCCCTACTGAAGCTTTCTTT.

This clonotype was counted a single time. This chain connects TRBV20-1 to TRBJ2-2; 11 positions agree with TRBD2. The trim removed 6 bases at V and 7 bases at J, leaving 10 bases unmatched. Germline CDR1 reads DFQATT; CDR2 reads SNEGSKA (reference sequence). This CDR3 is built from 15 residues. DNA for the CDR3: TGCAGTGCCCCGACTAGCGGGAATGTTGGCGGGGAGCTGTTTTTT. As protein: CSAPTSGNVGGELFF.

The chain uses TRBV28 and TRBJ2-1; D is undetermined. This CDR3 is 12 amino acids long. Germline CDR1 MDHEN, CDR2 SYDVKM. V shed 8 bases and J shed 8 bases, with 13 bases lying between them. The CDR3 loop is CASQVSSDEQFF. CDR3 sequence (DNA): TGTGCCAGCCAAGTTTCATCGGATGAGCAGTTCTTC.